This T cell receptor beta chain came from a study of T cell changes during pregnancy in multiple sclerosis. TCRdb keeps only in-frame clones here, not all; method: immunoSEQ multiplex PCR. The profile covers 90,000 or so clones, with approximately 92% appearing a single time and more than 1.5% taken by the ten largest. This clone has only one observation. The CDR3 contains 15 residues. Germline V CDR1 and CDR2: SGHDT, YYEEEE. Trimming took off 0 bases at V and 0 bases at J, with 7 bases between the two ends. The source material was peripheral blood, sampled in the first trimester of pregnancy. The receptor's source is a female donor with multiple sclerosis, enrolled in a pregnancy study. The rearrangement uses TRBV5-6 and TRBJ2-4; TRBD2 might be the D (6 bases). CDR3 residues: CASSLVSGAKNIQYF. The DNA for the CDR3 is TGTGCCAGCAGCTTGGTTAGCGGAGCCAAAAACATTCAGTACTTC.